The text below deals with one T cell receptor (beta chain). Antigen unknown. These data are taken from a study of blood T cells in healthy people across ages. General study results and limits: Significant beta diversity loss was already apparent by age around 36, declining roughly linearly. The study lacked donor CMV status, which possibly confounded expanded clonotype changes.

Donors gave 9 to 10 milliliters of peripheral blood apiece. Germline V gives CDR1 SGHAT, CDR2 FQNNGV. The CDR3 extends over 11 amino acids. V was trimmed by 2 bases and J by 7 bases, leaving 6 bases between them. A second PCR of about 6 to 11 cycles used a sample-barcoded 5' primer and a J-beta primer mix. TCRdb analysed the 5' RACE reads with MiXCR anew, one entry per CDR3 protein. Of approximately 1,000,000 distinct CDR3 sequences listed, around two fifths are singletons. J is TRBJ2-7 and V is TRBV11-2; no definite D call. This sequence was found in a young man in good health. Sequenced input: blood. Here the CDR3 reads CASSLLDEQYF. CDR3 DNA sequence: TGTGCCAGCAGCTTATTAGATGAGCAGTACTTC.